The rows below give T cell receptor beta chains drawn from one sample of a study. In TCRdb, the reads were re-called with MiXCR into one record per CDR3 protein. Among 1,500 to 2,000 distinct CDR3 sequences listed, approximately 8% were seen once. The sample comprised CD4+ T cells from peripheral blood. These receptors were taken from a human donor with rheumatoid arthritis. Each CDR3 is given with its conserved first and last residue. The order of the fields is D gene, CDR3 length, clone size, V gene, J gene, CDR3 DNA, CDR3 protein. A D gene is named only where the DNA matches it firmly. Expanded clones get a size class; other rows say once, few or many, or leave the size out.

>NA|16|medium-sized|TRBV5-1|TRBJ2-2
TGCGCCAGCAGCTTGGCTCCGGTGACAGGCACCGGGGAGCTGTTTTTT
CASSLAPVTGTGELFF
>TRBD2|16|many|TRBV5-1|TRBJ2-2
TGCGCCAGCAGCTCGGGACTAGCGGGAGCGCTCGGGGAGCTGTTTTTT
CASSSGLAGALGELFF
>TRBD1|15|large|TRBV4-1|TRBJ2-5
TGCGCCAGCAGCCAACTGGACAGGGGGAAAGGGACCCAGTACTTC
CASSQLDRGKGTQYF
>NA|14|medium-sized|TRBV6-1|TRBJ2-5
TGTGCCAGCAGCCCTCGACCCTCCCGGGAGACCCAGTACTTC
CASSPRPSRETQYF
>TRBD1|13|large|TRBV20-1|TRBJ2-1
TGCAGTGCTAGAGATACGATTAAGGACAGGGTCATCTTC
CSARDTIKDRVIF
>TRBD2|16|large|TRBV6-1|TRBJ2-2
TGTGCCAGCAGTGAAAGGACGGGAGGTAACACCGGGGAGCTGTTTTTT
CASSERTGGNTGELFF
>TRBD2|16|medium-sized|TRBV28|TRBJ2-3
TGTGCCAGCAGCGGAACGTGGGGCGCGGGAGGAGATACGCAGTATTTT
CASSGTWGAGGDTQYF
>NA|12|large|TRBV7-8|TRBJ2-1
TGTGCCAGCAGCTTAATGGAACAGGGCAGAATCTTC
CASSLMEQGRIF
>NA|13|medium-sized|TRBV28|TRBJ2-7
TGTGCCAGCAGTCGCCACGGGTTCTACGAGCAGTACTTC
CASSRHGFYEQYF
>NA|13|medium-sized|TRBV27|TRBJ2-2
TGTGCCAGCAGTACCTCGAACACCGGGGAGCTGTTTTTT
CASSTSNTGELFF
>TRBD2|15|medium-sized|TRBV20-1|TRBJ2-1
TGCAGTGCCAAAGTCCCGGGACTAGCTATTAATGAGCAGTTCTTC
CSAKVPGLAINEQFF
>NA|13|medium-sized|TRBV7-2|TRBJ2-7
TGTGCCAGCAGCCCCCGGGGACGGCCCGAGCAGTACTTC
CASSPRGRPEQYF
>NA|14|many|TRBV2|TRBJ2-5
TGTGCCAGCAGTGAACTGAGGCAAGGAGAGACCCAGTACTTC
CASSELRQGETQYF
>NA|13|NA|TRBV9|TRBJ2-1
TGTGCCAGCAGCGTGCAGGGTGGCAATGAGCAGTTCTTC
CASSVQGGNEQFF
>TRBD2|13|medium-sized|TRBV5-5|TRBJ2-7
TGTGCCAGCAGCGAAATACTAGCGGGAGTTGGGTACTTC
CASSEILAGVGYF
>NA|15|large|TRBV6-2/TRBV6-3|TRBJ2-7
TGTGCCAGCAGTCCTTTGTGGCAGAGCTCCTACGAGCAGTACTTC
CASSPLWQSSYEQYF
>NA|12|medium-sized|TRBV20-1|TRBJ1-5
TGCAGTGCTATGCACAGCGATCAGCCCCAGCATTTT
CSAMHSDQPQHF
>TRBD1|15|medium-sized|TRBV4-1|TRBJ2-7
TGCGCCAGCAGCCAAGCAACGGGACAGGGCTACGAGCAGTACTTC
CASSQATGQGYEQYF
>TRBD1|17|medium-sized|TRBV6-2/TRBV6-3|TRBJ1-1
TGTGCCAGCAGTACCCGACGACAGGGTTCCGCAAACACTGAAGCTTTCTTT
CASSTRRQGSANTEAFF
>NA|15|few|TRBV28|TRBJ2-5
TGTGCCAGCAAGCTCCGGGGCATGTACCAAGAGACCCAGTACTTC
CASKLRGMYQETQYF
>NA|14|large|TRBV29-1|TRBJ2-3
TGCAGCGTTGTTGGGAGAACGGGCACAGATACGCAGTATTTT
CSVVGRTGTDTQYF
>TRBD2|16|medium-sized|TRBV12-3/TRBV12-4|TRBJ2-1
TGTGCCAGCAGACCTGTAAGCGGGAACTCCTACAATGAGCAGTTCTTC
CASRPVSGNSYNEQFF
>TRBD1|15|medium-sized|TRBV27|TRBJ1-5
TGTGCCAGCAGTTTATACAGGGGTGGCGATCAGCCCCAGCATTTT
CASSLYRGGDQPQHF
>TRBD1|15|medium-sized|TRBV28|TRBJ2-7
TGTGCCAGCAGTTCCCCCGGGACAGCCACCTACGAGCAGTACTTC
CASSSPGTATYEQYF
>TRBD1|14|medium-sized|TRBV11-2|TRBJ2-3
TGTGCCAGCAGCTCGGGGACAGTCGCAGATACGCAGTATTTT
CASSSGTVADTQYF
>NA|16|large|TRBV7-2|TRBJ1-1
TGTGCCAGCAGCTTAGTCTCAAGCGGTGGCGGGACTGAAGCTTTCTTT
CASSLVSSGGGTEAFF
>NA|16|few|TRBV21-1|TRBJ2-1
TGTGCCAGCAGCAAACTACAGGACCTCCGGTACAATGAGCAGTTCTTC
CASSKLQDLRYNEQFF